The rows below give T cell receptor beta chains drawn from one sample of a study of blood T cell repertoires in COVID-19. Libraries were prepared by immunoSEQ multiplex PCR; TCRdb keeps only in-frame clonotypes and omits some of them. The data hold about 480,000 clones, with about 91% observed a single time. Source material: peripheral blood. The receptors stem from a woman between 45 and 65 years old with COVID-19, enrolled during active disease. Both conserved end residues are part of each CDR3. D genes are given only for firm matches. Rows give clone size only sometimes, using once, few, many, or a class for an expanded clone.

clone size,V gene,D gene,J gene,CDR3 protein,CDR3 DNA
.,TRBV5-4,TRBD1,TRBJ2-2,CASSLAPTGGNRGELFF,TGTGCCAGCAGCTTGGCCCCGACAGGGGGCAATCGCGGGGAGCTGTTTTTT
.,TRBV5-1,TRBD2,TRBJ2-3,CASSSPRTSGGSFRTDTQYF,TGCGCCAGCAGCTCCCCGAGGACTAGCGGGGGGTCCTTCCGCACAGATACGCAGTATTTT
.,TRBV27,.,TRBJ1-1,CASSPLRSNTEAFF,TGTGCCAGCAGTCCGCTCCGGTCGAACACTGAAGCTTTCTTT
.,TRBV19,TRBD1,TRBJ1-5,CASSGIGTDARNQPQHF,TGTGCCAGTAGTGGAATCGGGACAGATGCCCGCAATCAGCCCCAGCATTTT
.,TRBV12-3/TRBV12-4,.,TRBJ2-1,CASSFVEEQFF,TGTGCCAGCAGTTTTGTGGAGGAGCAGTTCTTC
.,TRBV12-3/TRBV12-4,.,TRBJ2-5,CASSSRPGLREYF,TGTGCCAGCAGCTCTAGGCCGGGACTCCGGGAATACTTC
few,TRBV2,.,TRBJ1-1,CASRGTIRLTEAFF,TGTGCCAGCAGGGGGACAATCCGGCTCACTGAAGCTTTCTTT
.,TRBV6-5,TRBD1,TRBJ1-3,CASSRQGTIYF,TGTGCCAGCAGTAGACAGGGCACCATATATTTT
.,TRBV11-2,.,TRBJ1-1,CASSQAIEAFF,TGTGCCAGCAGCCAGGCCATCGAAGCTTTCTTT
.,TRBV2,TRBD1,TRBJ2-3,CAREGAGIDTQYF,TGTGCCAGAGAGGGGGCAGGGATAGATACGCAGTATTTT
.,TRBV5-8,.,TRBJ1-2,CASSYDERNRANYGYTF,TGTGCCAGCAGCTACGATGAGCGGAACAGGGCAAACTATGGCTACACCTTC
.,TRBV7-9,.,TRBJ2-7,CASSRGQTYEQYF,TGTGCCAGCAGCCGCGGACAGACCTACGAGCAGTACTTC
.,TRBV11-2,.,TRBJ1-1,CASSWGYGQRTEAFF,TGTGCCAGCAGCTGGGGGTACGGACAGCGGACTGAAGCTTTCTTT
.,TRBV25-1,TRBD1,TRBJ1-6,CASSAQGANSPLHF,TGTGCCAGCAGTGCACAGGGGGCGAATTCACCCCTCCACTTT
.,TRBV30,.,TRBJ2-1,CAWSVWRGTRGGNNEQFF,TGTGCCTGGAGTGTATGGAGGGGGACTCGCGGGGGCAACAATGAGCAGTTCTTC
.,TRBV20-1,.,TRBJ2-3,CSASPGNTQYF,TGCAGTGCTAGTCCCGGGAATACGCAGTATTTT
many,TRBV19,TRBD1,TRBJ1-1,CASSGQGTETEAFF,TGTGCCAGTAGCGGACAGGGGACGGAGACTGAAGCTTTCTTT
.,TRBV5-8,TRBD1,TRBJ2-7,CANRQGASHSYEQYF,TGTGCCAACAGACAGGGGGCATCACATTCCTACGAGCAGTACTTC
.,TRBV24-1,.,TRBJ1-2,CATGQSGSNYGYTF,TGTGCCACCGGACAGTCAGGGTCTAACTATGGCTACACCTTC
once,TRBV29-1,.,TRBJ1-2,CSVTVRYGYTF,TGCAGCGTGACGGTCAGGTATGGCTACACCTTC
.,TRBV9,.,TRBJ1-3,CASSVATGTGNTIYF,TGTGCCAGCAGCGTAGCTACGGGGACTGGAAACACCATATATTTT
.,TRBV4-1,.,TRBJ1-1,CASSQLSWRDTEAFF,TGCGCCAGCAGCCAGCTTAGTTGGAGGGACACTGAAGCTTTCTTT
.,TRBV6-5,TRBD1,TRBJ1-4,CASSAQGAQQLFF,TGTGCCAGCAGCGCACAGGGGGCTCAGCAACTGTTTTTT
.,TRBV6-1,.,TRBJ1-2,CASSEALGQGGYTF,TGTGCCAGCAGTGAAGCGCTTGGGCAGGGAGGCTACACCTTC
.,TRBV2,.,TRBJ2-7,CASNLEYSYEQYF,TGTGCCAGCAACCTAGAGTACTCCTACGAGCAGTACTTC
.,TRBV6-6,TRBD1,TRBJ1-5,CASSTPRQGPEFF,TGTGCCAGCAGCACCCCTCGACAGGGTCCGGAATTTTTT
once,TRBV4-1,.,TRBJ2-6,CASRREVVGSSGANVLTF,TGCGCCAGCAGACGAGAGGTCGTCGGGAGCTCTGGGGCCAACGTCCTGACTTTC
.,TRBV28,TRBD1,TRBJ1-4,CASREQGAKTNEKLFF,TGTGCCAGCAGGGAACAGGGGGCGAAAACTAATGAAAAACTGTTTTTT
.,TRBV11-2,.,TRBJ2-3,CASSFRQLNTQYF,TGTGCCAGCAGCTTCCGTCAGTTAAATACGCAGTATTTT
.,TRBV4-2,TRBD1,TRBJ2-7,CASSQELGQGAYEQYF,TGTGCCAGCAGCCAAGAGTTGGGACAGGGGGCCTACGAGCAGTACTTC
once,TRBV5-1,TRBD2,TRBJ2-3,CASRGGSTDTQYF,TGCGCCAGCAGGGGAGGGAGCACAGATACGCAGTATTTT
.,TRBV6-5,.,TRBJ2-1,CASSYSSLLNEQFF,TGTGCCAGCAGTTACTCGTCCCTCCTCAATGAGCAGTTCTTC
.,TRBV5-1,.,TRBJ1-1,CASSSQDRAFF,TGCGCCAGCAGCTCACAGGATCGAGCTTTCTTT
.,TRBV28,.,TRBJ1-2,CASREGPYGYTF,TGTGCCAGCAGGGAGGGACCGTATGGCTACACCTTC
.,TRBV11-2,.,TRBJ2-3,CASSLGLSRLTDTQYF,TGTGCCAGCAGCTTAGGTCTATCCCGCCTCACAGATACGCAGTATTTT
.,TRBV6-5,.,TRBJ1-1,CASSYSRTGGGAEAFF,TGTGCCAGCAGTTACTCGAGAACTGGTGGGGGCGCTGAAGCTTTCTTT
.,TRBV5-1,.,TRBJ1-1,CASSLGSPETENTEAFF,TGCGCCAGCAGCTTGGGATCCCCAGAGACAGAGAACACTGAAGCTTTCTTT
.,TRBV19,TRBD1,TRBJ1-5,CASSTRGGRNQPQHF,TGTGCCAGTAGTACCCGAGGGGGCCGCAATCAGCCCCAGCATTTT
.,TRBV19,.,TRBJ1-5,CASSISRQYSNQPQHF,TGTGCCAGTAGTATATCGCGGCAATATAGCAATCAGCCCCAGCATTTT
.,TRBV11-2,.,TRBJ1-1,CASSLGAGTNTEAFF,TGTGCCAGCAGCTTAGGGGCGGGGACGAACACTGAAGCTTTCTTT
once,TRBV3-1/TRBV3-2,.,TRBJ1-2,CASSQAAGVDGYTF,TGTGCCAGCAGCCAAGCTGCAGGGGTGGATGGCTACACCTTC
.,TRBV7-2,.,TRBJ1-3,CASSLGGRVYGNTIYF,TGTGCCAGCAGCTTAGGAGGCAGGGTATACGGAAACACCATATATTTT